The entry below gives a single T cell receptor (beta chain) sequence along with its context. Its matching antigen is unknown. CDR3 length: 15 amino acids. This entry belongs to a study of T cell clonotyping in hematopoietic cell transplantation. Study-level findings and limits: Recipient TCR diversity dropped after transplant; expanded clonotypes rose from day 30 to 180. Without cell sorting, CD4 versus CD8 contributions remain unresolved. Few recipient clonotypes overlapped donors; over 95% were de novo at given depth.

Sequencing was performed with immunoSEQ multiplex PCR; in TCRdb, only in-frame clones are kept and a portion is missing. The sample yields more than 55,000 clones, around 94% seen once. The specimen sequenced was peripheral blood mononuclear cells. This rearrangement joins TRBV21-1 to TRBJ1-5. TRBV21-1 counts as a pseudogene. This TCR was recovered from a man aged 50 to 59 in good health. Some clones in this sample may be carry-over from other donors' samples. CDR3: CASSKGKARNQPQHF. CDR3 coding DNA: TGTGCCAGCAGCAAAGGAAAGGCCCGAAATCAGCCCCAGCATTTT.